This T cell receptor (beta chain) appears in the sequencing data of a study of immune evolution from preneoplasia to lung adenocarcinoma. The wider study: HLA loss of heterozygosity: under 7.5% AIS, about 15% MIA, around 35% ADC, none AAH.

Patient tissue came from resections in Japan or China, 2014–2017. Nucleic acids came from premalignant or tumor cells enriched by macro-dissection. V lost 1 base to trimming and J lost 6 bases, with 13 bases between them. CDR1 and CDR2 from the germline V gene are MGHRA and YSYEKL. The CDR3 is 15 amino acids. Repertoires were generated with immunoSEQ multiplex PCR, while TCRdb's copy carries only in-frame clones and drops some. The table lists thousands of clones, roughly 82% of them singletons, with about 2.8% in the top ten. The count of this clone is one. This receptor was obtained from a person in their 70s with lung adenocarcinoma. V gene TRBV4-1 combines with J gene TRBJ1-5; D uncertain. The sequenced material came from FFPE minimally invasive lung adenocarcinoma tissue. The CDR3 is CASSQALQAVQPQHF. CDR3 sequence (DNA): TGCGCCAGCAGCCAAGCCCTTCAGGCCGTTCAGCCCCAGCATTTT.